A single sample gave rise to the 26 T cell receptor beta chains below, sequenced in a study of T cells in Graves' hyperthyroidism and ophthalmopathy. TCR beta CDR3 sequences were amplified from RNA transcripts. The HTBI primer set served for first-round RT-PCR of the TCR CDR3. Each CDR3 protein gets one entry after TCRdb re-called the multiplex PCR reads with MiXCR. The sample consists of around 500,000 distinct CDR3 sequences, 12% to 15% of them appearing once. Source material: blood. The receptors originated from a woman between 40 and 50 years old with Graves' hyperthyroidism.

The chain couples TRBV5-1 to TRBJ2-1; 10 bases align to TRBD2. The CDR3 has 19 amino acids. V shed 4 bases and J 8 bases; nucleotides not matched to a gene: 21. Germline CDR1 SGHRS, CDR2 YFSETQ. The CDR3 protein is CASSPDPRGASGSTDEQFF. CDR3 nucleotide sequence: TGCGCCAGCAGCCCGGATCCCCGCGGGGCTAGCGGGAGTACGGATGAGCAGTTCTTC.

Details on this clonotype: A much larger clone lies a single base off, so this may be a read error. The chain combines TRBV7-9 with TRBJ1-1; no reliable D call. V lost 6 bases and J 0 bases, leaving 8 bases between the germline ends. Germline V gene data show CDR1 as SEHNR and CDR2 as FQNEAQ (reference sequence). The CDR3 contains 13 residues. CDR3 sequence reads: CASREGMNTEAFF. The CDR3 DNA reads TGTGCCAGCAGGGAGGGAATGAACACTGAAGCTTTCTTT.

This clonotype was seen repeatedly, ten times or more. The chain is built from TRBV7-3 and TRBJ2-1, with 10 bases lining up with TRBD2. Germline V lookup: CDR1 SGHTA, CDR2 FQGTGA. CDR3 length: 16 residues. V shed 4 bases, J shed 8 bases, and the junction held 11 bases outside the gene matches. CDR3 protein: CASSSQREGSRDEQFF. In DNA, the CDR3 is TGTGCCAGCAGCTCCCAGCGGGAGGGCTCTAGAGATGAGCAGTTCTTC.

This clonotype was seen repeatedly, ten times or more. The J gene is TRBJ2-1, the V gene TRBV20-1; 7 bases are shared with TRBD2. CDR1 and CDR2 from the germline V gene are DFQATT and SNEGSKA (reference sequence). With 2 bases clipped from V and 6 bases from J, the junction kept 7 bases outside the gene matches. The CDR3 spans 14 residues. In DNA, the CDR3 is TGCAGTGCTAGAATCCAGCGGGACGGCAATGAGCAGTTCTTC. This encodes CSARIQRDGNEQFF.

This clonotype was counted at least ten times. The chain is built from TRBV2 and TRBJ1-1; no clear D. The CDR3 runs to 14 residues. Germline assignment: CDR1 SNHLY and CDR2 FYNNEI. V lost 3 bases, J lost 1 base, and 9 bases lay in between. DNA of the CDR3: TGTGCCAGCAGTGAGGTCCAATGGAACACTGAAGCTTTCTTT. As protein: CASSEVQWNTEAFF.

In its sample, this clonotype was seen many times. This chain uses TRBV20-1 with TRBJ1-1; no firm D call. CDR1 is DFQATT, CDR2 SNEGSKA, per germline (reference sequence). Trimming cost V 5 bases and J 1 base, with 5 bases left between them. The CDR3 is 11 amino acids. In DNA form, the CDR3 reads TGCAGTGCTCAGGCGAACACTGAAGCTTTCTTT. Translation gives CSAQANTEAFF.

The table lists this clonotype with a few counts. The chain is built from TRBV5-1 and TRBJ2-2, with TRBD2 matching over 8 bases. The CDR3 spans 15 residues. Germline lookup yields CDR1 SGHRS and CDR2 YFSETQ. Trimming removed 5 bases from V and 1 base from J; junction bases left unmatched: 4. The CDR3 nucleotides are TGCGCCAGCAGGCCGGGACTAGGGAACACCGGGGAGCTGTTTTTT. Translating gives CASRPGLGNTGELFF.

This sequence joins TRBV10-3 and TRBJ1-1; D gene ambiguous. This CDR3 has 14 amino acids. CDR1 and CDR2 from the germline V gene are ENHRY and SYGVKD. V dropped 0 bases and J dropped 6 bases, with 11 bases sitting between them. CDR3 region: CAISESIVESEAFF. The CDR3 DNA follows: TGTGCCATCAGTGAGTCGATCGTCGAGTCTGAAGCTTTCTTT.

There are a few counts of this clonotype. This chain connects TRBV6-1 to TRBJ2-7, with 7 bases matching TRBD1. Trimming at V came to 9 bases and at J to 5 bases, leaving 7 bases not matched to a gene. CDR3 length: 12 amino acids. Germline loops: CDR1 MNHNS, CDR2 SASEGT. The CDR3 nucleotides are TGTGCCAGTGAGACAGGGTCCGACGAGCAGTACTTC. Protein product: CASETGSDEQYF.

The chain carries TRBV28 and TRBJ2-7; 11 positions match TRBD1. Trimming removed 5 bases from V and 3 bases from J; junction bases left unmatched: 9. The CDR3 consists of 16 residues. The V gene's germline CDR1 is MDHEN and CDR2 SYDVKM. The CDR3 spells CASSDPGQGGFYEQYF. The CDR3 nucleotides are TGTGCCAGCAGTGACCCGGGACAGGGGGGGTTCTACGAGCAGTACTTC. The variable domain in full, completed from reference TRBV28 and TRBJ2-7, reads DVKVTQSSRYLVKRTGEKVFLECVQDMDHENMFWYRQDPGLGLRLIYFSYDVKMKEKGDIPEGYSVSREKKERFSLILESASTNQTSMYLCASSDPGQGGFYEQYFGPGTRLTVT.

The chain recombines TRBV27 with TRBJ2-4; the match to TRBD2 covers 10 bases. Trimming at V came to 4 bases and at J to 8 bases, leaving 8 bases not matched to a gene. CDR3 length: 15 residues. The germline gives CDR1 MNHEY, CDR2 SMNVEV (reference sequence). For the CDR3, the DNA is TGTGCCAGCAGTTCGACTAGCGGGTGGGGGGACATTCAGTACTTC. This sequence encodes CASSSTSGWGDIQYF.

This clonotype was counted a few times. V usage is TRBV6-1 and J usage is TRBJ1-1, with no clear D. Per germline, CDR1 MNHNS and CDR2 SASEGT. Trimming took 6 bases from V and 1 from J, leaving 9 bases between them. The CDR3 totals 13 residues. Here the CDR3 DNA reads TGTGCCAGCAGCGCCCCAGGGAACACTGAAGCTTTCTTT. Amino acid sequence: CASSAPGNTEAFF.

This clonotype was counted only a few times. CDR3 nucleotide sequence: TGCGCCAGCAGAGAGATAGGGCAGGTAATCTACGAGCAGTACTTC. This sequence encodes CASREIGQVIYEQYF. This chain connects TRBV5-1 to TRBJ2-7; D not resolved. Trimming removed 5 bases from V and 3 bases from J, with 18 bases in between. The V gene's germline CDR1 is SGHRS and CDR2 YFSETQ. The CDR3 sequence is 15 residues long.

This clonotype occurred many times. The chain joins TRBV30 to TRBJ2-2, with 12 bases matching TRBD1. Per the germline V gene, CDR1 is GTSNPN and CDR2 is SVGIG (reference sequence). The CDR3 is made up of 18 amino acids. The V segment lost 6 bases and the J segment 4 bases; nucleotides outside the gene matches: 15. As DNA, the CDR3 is TGTGCCTGCCCGCCGGGACAGGGGGCGCATGGAGGCACCGGGGAGCTGTTTTTT. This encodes CACPPGQGAHGGTGELFF.

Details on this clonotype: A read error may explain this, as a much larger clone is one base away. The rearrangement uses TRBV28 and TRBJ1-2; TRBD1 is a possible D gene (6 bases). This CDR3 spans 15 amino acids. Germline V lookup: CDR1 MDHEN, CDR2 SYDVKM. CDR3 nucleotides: TGTGCCAGCAGTTCGATACCAGGGGCCGGGTATGACTACACCTTC. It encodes CASSSIPGAGYDYTF.

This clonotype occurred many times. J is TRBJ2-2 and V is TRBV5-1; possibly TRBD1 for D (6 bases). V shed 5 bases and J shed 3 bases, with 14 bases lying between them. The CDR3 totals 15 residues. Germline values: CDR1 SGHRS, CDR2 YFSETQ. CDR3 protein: CASSSGTPYTGELFF. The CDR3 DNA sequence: TGCGCCAGCAGTTCCGGGACACCTTACACCGGGGAGCTGTTTTTT.

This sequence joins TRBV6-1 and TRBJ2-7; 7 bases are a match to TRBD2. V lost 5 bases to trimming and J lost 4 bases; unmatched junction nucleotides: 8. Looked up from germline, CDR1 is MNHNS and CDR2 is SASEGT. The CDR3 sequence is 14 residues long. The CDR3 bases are TGTGCCAGCAGTCCCGGAGCGGGACTGTACGAGCAGTACTTC. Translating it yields CASSPGAGLYEQYF.

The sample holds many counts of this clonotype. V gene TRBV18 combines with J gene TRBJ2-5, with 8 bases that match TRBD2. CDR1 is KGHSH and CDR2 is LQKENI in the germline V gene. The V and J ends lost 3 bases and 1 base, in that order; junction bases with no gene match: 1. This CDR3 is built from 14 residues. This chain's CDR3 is CASSPGRAQETQYF. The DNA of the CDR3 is TGTGCCAGCTCACCCGGGAGGGCCCAAGAGACCCAGTACTTC.

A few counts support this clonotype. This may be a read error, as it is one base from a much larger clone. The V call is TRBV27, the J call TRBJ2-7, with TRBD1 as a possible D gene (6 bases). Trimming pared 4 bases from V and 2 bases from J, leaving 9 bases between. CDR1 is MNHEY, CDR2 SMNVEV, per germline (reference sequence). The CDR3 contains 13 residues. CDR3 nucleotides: TGTGCCAGCAGTTACGGGACAACCTACGAGCAGTACTTC. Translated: CASSYGTTYEQYF.

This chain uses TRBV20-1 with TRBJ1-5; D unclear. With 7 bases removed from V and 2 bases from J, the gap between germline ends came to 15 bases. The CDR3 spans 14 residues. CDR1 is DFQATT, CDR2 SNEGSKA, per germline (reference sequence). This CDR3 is CSGTLGGGNQPQHF. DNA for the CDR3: TGCAGTGGCACCTTAGGTGGAGGCAATCAGCCCCAGCATTTT.

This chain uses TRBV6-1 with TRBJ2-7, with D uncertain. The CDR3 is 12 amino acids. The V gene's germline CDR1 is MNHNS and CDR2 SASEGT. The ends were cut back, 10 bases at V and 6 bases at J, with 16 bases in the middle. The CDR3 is CAIDNLPGEQYF. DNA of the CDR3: TGTGCCATCGACAATCTACCAGGCGAGCAGTACTTC.

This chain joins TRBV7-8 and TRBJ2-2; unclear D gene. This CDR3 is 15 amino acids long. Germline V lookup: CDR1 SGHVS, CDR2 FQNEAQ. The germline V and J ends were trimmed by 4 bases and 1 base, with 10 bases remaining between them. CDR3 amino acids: CASSSWVGNTGELFF. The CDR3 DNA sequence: TGTGCCAGCAGCTCCTGGGTGGGGAACACCGGGGAGCTGTTTTTT. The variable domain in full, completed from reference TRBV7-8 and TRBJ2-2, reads GAGVSQSPRYKVAKRGQDVALRCDPISGHVSLFWYQQALGQGPEFLTYFQNEAQLDKSGLPSDRFFAERPEGSVSTLKIQRTQQEDSAVYLCASSSWVGNTGELFFGEGSRLTVL.

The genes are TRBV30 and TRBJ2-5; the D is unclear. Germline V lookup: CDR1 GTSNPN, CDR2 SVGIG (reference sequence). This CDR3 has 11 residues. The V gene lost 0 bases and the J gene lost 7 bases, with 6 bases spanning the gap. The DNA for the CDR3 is TGTGCCTGGAGTGTGCTGCGGACCCAGTACTTC. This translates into CAWSVLRTQYF.

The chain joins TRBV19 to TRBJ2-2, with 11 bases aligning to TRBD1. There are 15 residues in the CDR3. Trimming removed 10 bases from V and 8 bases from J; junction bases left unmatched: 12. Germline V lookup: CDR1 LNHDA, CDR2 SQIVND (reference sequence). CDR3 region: CATFPDRGLSGELFF. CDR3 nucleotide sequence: TGTGCCACCTTCCCGGACAGGGGGCTTTCGGGGGAGCTGTTTTTT.

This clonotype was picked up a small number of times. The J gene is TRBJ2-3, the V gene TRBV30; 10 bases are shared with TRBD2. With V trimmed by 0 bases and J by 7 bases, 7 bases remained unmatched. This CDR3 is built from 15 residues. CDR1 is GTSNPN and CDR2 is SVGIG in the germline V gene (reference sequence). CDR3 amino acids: CAWSVGLAGANTQYF. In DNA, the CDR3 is TGTGCCTGGAGTGTAGGCCTAGCGGGGGCCAATACGCAGTATTTT.

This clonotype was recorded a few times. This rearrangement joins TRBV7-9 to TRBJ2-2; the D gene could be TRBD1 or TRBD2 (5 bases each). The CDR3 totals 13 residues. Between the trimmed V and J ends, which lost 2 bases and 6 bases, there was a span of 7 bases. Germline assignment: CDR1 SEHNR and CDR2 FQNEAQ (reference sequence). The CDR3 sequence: CASSLTGPGELFF. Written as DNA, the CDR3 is TGTGCCAGCAGCTTAACGGGGCCCGGGGAGCTGTTTTTT.